These 2 T cell receptor beta chains came from one sample sequenced in a study of blood T cell repertoires in COVID-19. Method: immunoSEQ multiplex PCR; TCRdb's copy keeps in-frame clones and lacks some. The data show roughly 100,000 clones, with 81% seen just once and around a tenth held by the top ten. The sample comprised peripheral blood. The receptors come from a woman in her seventies with acute or convalescent COVID-19.

The sample holds a few counts of this clone. V gene TRBV3-1 (or the pseudogene TRBV3-2) combines with J gene TRBJ1-4; 8 bases are a match to TRBD1. The CDR3 totals 17 residues. Looked up from germline, CDR1 is LGHDT and CDR2 is YNNKEL (reference sequence). Trimming removed 2 bases from V and 4 bases from J; junction bases left unmatched: 9. CDR3 coding DNA: TGTGCCAGCAGCCAACTCGAGACAGGGGTTGGTAATGAAAAACTGTTTTTT. It is translated as CASSQLETGVGNEKLFF.

Worth noting for this clone: Other DNA sequences within the sample encode an identical CDR3. The chain carries TRBV18 and TRBJ1-2, with TRBD1 identical over 7 bases. Trimming cost V 6 bases and J 3 bases; bases outside gene matches: 4. The CDR3 is 13 residues long. Germline CDR1 is KGHSH and CDR2 is LQKENI. The CDR3 DNA reads TGTGCCAGCTCGCCCAGGGGGGACTATGGCTACACCTTC. It codes for CASSPRGDYGYTF.